This T cell receptor beta chain was sequenced in a study of CXCR3-negative and CXCR3-positive naive CD8 T cells. Study-wide findings and caveats: CXCR3-expressing naive cells carried TRB CDR3s more hydrophobic than those of CXCR3-negative naive cells.

Looked up from germline, CDR1 is SQVTM and CDR2 is ANQGSEA. This CDR3 has 14 residues. Preparation of TRB cDNA libraries relied on 5' RACE carrying UMI labels. Each CDR3 protein gets one entry in TCRdb, which reprocessed the 5' RACE reads and gives no DNA. In total, the table holds 50,000 to 65,000 distinct CDR3 sequences. Turning to this clonotype: Its antigen is unknown.

The V and J genes are TRBV29-1 and TRBJ2-7; the TRBD2 assignment by TCRdb is unverifiable without DNA. The clonotype originates from a human donor in good health. Some clones in this sample may be carry-over from other donors' samples. The sample consisted of naive CXCR3+ CD8+ T cells from blood. Subset indicated: CD45RO-CCR7+CD27+CD95- naive CD8+ T cells expressing CXCR3 (TNR3+). CDR3 in amino acids: CSVEGLAGTYEQYF.